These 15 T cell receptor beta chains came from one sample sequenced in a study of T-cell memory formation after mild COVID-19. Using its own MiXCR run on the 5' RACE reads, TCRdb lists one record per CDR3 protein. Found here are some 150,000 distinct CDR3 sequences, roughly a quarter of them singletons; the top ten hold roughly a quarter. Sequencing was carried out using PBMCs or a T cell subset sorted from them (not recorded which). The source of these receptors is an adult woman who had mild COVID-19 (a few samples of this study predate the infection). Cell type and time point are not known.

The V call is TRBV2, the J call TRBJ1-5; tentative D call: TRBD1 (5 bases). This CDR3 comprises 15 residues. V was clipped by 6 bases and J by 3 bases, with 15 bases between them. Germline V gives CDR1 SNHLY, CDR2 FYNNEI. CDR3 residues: CASRGGRGPNQPQHF. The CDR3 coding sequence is TGTGCCAGCAGGGGGGGGAGAGGTCCCAATCAGCCCCAGCATTTT.

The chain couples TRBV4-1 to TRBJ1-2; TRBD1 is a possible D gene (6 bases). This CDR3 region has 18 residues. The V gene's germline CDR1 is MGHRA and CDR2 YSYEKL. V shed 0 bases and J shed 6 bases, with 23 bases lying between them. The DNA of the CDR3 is TGCGCCAGCAGCCAAGATAACTTCCCGGGGGGCGCGATTGATGGCTACACCTTC. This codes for CASSQDNFPGGAIDGYTF.

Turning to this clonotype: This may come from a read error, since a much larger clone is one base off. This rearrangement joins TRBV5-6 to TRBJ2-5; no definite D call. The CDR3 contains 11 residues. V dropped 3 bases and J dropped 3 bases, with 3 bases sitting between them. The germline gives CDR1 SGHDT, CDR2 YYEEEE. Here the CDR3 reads CASSYEETQYF. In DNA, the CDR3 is TGTGCCAGCAGCTACGAAGAGACCCAGTACTTC.

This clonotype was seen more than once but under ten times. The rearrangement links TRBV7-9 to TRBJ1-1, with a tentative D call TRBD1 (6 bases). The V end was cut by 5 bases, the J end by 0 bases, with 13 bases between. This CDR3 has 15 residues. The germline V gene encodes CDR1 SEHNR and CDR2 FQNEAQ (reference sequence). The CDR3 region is CASSHQTGMNTEAFF. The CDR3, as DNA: TGTGCCAGCAGCCACCAAACAGGGATGAACACTGAAGCTTTCTTT.

CDR3 amino acids: CASSLKWGGHEKLFF. Written as DNA, the CDR3 is TGTGCCAGCAGTTTAAAGTGGGGTGGCCATGAAAAACTGTTTTTT. The chain links TRBV28 to TRBJ1-4; D gene unclear. The CDR3 runs to 15 residues. Trimming took off 2 bases at V and 6 bases at J, with 13 bases between the two ends. CDR1 and CDR2 from the germline V gene are MDHEN and SYDVKM.

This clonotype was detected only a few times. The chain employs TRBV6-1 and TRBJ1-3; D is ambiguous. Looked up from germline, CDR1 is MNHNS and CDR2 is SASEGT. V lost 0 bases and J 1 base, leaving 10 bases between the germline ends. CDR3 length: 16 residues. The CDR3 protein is CASSEAAGESGNTIYF. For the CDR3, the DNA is TGTGCCAGCAGTGAAGCGGCCGGAGAATCTGGAAACACCATATATTTT.

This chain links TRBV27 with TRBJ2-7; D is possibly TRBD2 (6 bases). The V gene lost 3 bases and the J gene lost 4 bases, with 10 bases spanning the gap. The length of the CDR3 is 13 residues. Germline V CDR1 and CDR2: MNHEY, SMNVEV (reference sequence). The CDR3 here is CASSFGAGYEQYF. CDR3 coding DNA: TGTGCCAGCAGTTTTGGGGCGGGGTACGAGCAGTACTTC.

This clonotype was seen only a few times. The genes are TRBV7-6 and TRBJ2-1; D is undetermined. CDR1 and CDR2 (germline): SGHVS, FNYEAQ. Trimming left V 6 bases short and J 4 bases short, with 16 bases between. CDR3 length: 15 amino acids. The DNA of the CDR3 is TGTGCCAGCAGTATCCTACATTCGGGTTACAATGAGCAGTTCTTC. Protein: CASSILHSGYNEQFF.

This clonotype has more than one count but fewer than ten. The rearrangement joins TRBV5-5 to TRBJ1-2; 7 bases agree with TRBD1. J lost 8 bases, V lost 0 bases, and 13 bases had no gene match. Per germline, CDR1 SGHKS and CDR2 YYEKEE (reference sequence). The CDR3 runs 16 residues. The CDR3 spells CASSLDLGPGQEGYTF. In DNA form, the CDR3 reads TGTGCCAGCAGCTTGGATTTGGGGCCTGGACAGGAGGGCTACACCTTC. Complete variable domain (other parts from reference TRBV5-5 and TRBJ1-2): DAGVTQSPTHLIKTRGQQVTLRCSPISGHKSVSWYQQVLGQGPQFIFQYYEKEERGRGNFPDRFSARQFPNYSSELNVNALLLGDSALYLCASSLDLGPGQEGYTFGSGTRLTVV.

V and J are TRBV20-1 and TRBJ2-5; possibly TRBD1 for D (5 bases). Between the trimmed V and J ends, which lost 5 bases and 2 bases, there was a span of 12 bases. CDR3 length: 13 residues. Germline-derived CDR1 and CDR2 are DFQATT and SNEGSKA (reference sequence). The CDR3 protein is CSAGASQQETQYF. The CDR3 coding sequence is TGCAGTGCTGGGGCTTCCCAACAAGAGACCCAGTACTTC.

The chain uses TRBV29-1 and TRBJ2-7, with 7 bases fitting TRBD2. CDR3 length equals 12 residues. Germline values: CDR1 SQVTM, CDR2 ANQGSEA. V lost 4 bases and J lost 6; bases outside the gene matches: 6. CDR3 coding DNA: TGCAGCGTTGGGCGGGAGACTCGCGAGCAGTACTTC. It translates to CSVGRETREQYF.

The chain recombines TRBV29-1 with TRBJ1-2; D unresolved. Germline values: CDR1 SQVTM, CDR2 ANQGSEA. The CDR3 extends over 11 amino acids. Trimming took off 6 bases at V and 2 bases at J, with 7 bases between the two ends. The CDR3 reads CSVRRNYGYTF. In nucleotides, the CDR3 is TGCAGCGTAAGACGGAACTATGGCTACACCTTC.

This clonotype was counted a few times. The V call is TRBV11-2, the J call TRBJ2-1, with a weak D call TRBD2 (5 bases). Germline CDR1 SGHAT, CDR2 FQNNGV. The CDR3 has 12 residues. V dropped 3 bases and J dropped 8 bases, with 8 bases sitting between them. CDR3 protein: CASSFLRDEQFF. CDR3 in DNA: TGTGCCAGCAGCTTTCTGAGGGATGAGCAGTTCTTC.

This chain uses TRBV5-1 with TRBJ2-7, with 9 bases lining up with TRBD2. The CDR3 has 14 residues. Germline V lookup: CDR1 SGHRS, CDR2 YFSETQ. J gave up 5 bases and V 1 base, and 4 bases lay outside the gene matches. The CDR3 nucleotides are TGCGCCAGCAGCTTGCGCCAGCGGGAGGACGAGCAGTACTTC. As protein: CASSLRQREDEQYF.

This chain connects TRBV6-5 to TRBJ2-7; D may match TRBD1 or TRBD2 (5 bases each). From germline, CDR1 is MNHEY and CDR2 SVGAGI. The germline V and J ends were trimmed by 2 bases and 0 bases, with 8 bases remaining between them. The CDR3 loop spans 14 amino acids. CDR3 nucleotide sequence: TGTGCCAGCAGTTACAGGGACCGCTCCTACGAGCAGTACTTC. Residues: CASSYRDRSYEQYF.